One sample yielded the 10 T cell receptor beta chains listed below, sequenced in a study of T-cell memory formation after mild COVID-19. In TCRdb, the 5' RACE reads were re-called with MiXCR into one record per CDR3 protein. The sample shows roughly 510,000 distinct CDR3 sequences, roughly a sixth of them seen only once. The source material was PBMCs or a T cell subset sorted from them (not recorded which). These receptors were taken from an adult woman who had mild COVID-19 (a few samples of this study predate the infection). Cell type and time point are not known.

This clonotype occurred a few times. The rearrangement joins TRBV12-3 or TRBV12-4 to TRBJ2-1; no clear D gene. The CDR3 spans 15 residues. V was trimmed by 0 bases and J by 5 bases, leaving 11 bases between them. CDR3 bases: TGTGCCAGCAGTTTAGCTCGGAAGGAACACAATGAGCAGTTCTTC. Its protein product is CASSLARKEHNEQFF.

This clonotype was detected only a few times. The chain employs TRBV6-1 and TRBJ2-2, with TRBD1 identical over 7 bases. Per the germline V gene, CDR1 is MNHNS and CDR2 is SASEGT. The CDR3 contains 15 residues. V was clipped by 7 bases and J by 5 bases; unmatched bases: 10. The CDR3 nucleotides are TGTGCCAGCAACCCGACAGGGTCGGGAACCGGGGAGCTGTTTTTT. Translation: CASNPTGSGTGELFF.

The rearrangement uses TRBV7-9 and TRBJ2-3; 11 bases are a match to TRBD2. V lost 2 bases and J lost 1; bases outside the gene matches: 11. The CDR3 consists of 19 residues. Germline loops: CDR1 SEHNR, CDR2 FQNEAQ (reference sequence). The DNA of the CDR3 is TGTGCCAGCAGCTTACGGAGGGAAACTAGCGGGGGCCGCACAGATACGCAGTATTTT. It yields the protein CASSLRRETSGGRTDTQYF.

This clonotype has a handful of counts. V is TRBV7-6 and J is TRBJ1-4; D gene ambiguous. CDR1 and CDR2 from the germline V gene are SGHVS and FNYEAQ. V lost 0 bases to trimming and J lost 8 bases, with 16 bases between them. The CDR3 covers 16 residues. Here the CDR3 DNA reads TGTGCCAGCAGCTTAGCGGCGCCCTCCTTCGGGGAAAAACTGTTTTTT. Residues: CASSLAAPSFGEKLFF.

CDR3 nucleotide sequence: TGTGCCAGCAGCTTAGAGGCGCGGAGAGGACAGGGGGGCACCGGGGAGCTGTTTTTT. Encoded protein: CASSLEARRGQGGTGELFF. V is TRBV7-6 and J is TRBJ2-2, with 10 positions matching TRBD1. The CDR3 contains 19 residues. Unmatched junction bases numbered 12, after V lost 1 base and J lost 4 bases. Germline V gene data show CDR1 as SGHVS and CDR2 as FNYEAQ.

V is TRBV5-1 and J is TRBJ2-3, with D possibly matching TRBD2 (5 bases). CDR3 length: 14 residues. In germline, CDR1 is SGHRS, CDR2 YFSETQ. V lost 7 bases and J 5 bases, leaving 17 bases between the germline ends. The CDR3 loop is CASSGGRLIDTQYF. Here the CDR3 DNA reads TGCGCCAGCTCTGGAGGTCGGTTGATAGATACGCAGTATTTT.

This rearrangement joins TRBV6-5 to TRBJ2-3; the match to TRBD1 covers 7 bases. This CDR3 comprises 17 residues. The germline V gene encodes CDR1 MNHEY and CDR2 SVGAGI. Losses at the gene ends were 6 bases for V and 0 bases for J; bases not matched to a gene: 12. In DNA form, the CDR3 reads TGTGCCAGCAGGCGAAACAGGGGAGCTTCTAGCACAGATACGCAGTATTTT. It codes for CASRRNRGASSTDTQYF.

The chain has TRBV7-9 and TRBJ1-2, with a possible D match to TRBD1 (5 bases). Germline CDR1 is SEHNR and CDR2 is FQNEAQ (reference sequence). The V end lost 8 bases, the J end lost 8 bases, and 9 bases lay between the germline ends. The CDR3 extends over 10 amino acids. CDR3 in amino acids: CASGDSGYTF. The CDR3 bases are TGTGCCAGCGGCGACAGCGGCTACACCTTC.

The rearrangement uses TRBV4-3 and TRBJ2-1; 10 bases line up with TRBD2. The CDR3 is 18 amino acids. The germline gives CDR1 LGHNA, CDR2 YSLEER. J was trimmed by 8 bases and V by 3 bases; bases with no gene match: 16. This CDR3 is CASSHQLAGLASLHEQFF. The CDR3 DNA is TGCGCCAGCAGCCATCAACTAGCGGGACTAGCGAGCCTCCATGAGCAGTTCTTC.

This clonotype has a handful of counts. V usage is TRBV6-5 and J usage is TRBJ2-1; perhaps TRBD1 as D (5 bases). Germline V gives CDR1 MNHEY, CDR2 SVGAGI. V dropped 2 bases and J dropped 7 bases, with 18 bases sitting between them. This CDR3 is built from 16 residues. This CDR3 reads CASSYEAGWLKNEQFF. The CDR3 coding sequence is TGTGCCAGCAGTTACGAGGCAGGGTGGTTAAAAAATGAGCAGTTCTTC.